This entry features one T cell receptor beta chain sequence. What it binds is not known. The germline V gene has CDR1 SGHVS and CDR2 FQNEAQ. V was pared by 1 base and J by 5 bases, with 14 bases between. This CDR3 is built from 15 residues. Hyperthyroidism in the patients, aged 18 to 65, was newly diagnosed and under 2 months in duration. In making diagnoses, clinical symptoms, serum thyroxine and TRAb, thyroid ultrasound and orbital computed tomography were all used. TCR beta CDR3 regions were amplified from RNA. The primer set for the first-round RT-PCR of the TCR CDR3 was HTBI. MiXCR was run by TCRdb on the multiplex PCR reads, yielding one entry per CDR3 protein. Among hundreds of thousands of distinct CDR3 sequences, 38% were seen once, and the ten largest hold approximately 8.7%. These data come from a study of T cells in Graves' hyperthyroidism and ophthalmopathy. Broader study findings: Ophthalmopathy, which appeared later, was predicted by the model a median about 6.8 months before onset.

The V and J genes are TRBV7-8 and TRBJ2-5; no clear D gene. The sequenced sample was blood. This TCR came from a man aged 18 to 29 with Graves' hyperthyroidism. The CDR3 DNA reads as TGTGCCAGCAGCTTAGATTCGGGTGTCAGGGAGACCCAGTACTTC. Its translation is CASSLDSGVRETQYF.